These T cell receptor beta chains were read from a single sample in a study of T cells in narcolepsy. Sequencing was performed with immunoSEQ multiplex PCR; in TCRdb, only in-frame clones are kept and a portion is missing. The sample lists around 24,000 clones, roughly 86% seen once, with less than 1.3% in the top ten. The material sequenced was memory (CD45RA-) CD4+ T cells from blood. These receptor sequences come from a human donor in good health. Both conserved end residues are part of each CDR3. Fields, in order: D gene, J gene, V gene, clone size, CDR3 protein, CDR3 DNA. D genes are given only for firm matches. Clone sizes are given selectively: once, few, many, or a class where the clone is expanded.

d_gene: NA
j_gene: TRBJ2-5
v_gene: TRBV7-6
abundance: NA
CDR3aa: CASKTATQETQYF
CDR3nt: TGTGCCAGCAAAACAGCGACTCAAGAGACCCAGTACTTC

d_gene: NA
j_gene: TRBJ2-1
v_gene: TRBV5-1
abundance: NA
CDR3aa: CASSAGGVEQFF
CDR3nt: TGCGCCAGCAGCGCCGGCGGGGTAGAGCAGTTCTTC

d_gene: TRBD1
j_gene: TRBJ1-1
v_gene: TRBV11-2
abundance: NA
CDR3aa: CASSHATRQGGVNTEAFF
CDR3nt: TGTGCCAGCAGCCACGCCACCCGACAGGGAGGGGTGAACACTGAAGCTTTCTTT

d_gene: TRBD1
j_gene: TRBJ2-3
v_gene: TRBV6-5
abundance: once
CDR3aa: CASSYPGQGADTQYF
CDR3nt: TGTGCCAGCAGTTACCCCGGACAGGGTGCAGATACGCAGTATTTT

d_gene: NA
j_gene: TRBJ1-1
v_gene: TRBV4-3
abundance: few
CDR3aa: CASSQRTVNTEAFF
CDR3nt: TGCGCCAGCAGCCAAAGGACAGTGAACACTGAAGCTTTCTTT

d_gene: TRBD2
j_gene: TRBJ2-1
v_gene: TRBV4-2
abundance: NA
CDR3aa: CASSQDGLAGGKGDEQFF
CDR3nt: TGTGCCAGCAGCCAAGACGGTCTAGCGGGAGGCAAGGGGGATGAGCAGTTCTTC

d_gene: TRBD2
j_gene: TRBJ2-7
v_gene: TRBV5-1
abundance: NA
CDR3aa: CASSLGLAGDEQYF
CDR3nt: TGCGCCAGCAGCTTGGGTCTAGCGGGGGACGAGCAGTACTTC

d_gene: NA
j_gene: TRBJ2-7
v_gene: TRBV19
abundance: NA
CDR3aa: CASSISFGDEQYF
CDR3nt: TGTGCCAGTAGTATAAGTTTCGGGGACGAGCAGTACTTC

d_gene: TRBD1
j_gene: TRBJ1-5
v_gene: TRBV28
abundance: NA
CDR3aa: CASRDRDNQPQHF
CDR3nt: TGTGCCAGCAGGGACAGGGACAATCAGCCCCAGCATTTT

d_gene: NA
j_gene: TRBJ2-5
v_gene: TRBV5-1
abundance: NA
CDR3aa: CASSLPQGQETQYF
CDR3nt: TGCGCCAGCAGCCTGCCCCAGGGGCAAGAGACCCAGTACTTC

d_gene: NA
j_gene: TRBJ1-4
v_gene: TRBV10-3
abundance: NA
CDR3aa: CAISESPGSHGKLFF
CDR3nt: TGTGCCATCAGTGAAAGTCCGGGATCGCATGGAAAACTGTTTTTT

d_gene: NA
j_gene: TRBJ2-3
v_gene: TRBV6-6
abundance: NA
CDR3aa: CASSYEGATDTQYF
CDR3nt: TGTGCCAGCAGTTATGAAGGGGCCACAGATACGCAGTATTTT

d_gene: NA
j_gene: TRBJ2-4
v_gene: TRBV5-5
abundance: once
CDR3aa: CASSSGQRDIQYF
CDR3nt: TGTGCCAGCAGCTCCGGACAGAGGGACATTCAGTACTTC

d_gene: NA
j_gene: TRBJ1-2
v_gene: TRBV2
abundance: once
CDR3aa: CASGGSGPNYGYTF
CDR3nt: TGTGCCAGCGGGGGATCAGGGCCTAACTATGGCTACACCTTC

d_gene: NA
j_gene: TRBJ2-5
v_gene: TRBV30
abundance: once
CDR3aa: CAWSVDGGGGATQYF
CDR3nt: TGTGCCTGGAGTGTCGACGGCGGAGGAGGGGCGACCCAGTACTTC

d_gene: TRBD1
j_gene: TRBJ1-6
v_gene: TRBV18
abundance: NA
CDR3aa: CASSPGTENSPLHF
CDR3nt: TGTGCCAGCTCACCCGGGACAGAGAATTCACCCCTCCACTTT

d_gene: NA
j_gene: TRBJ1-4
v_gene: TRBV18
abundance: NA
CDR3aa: CASAVGGSEKLFF
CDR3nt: TGTGCCAGTGCAGTCGGGGGAAGTGAAAAACTGTTTTTT

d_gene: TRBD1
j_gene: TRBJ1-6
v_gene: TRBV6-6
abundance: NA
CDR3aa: CASRRDRAMGSPLHF
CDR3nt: TGTGCCAGCAGGAGGGACAGGGCGATGGGTTCACCCCTCCACTTT

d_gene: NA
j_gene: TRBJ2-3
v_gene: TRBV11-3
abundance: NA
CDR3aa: CASSLDSFAGTGNTQYF
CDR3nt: TGTGCCAGCAGCTTAGACTCATTCGCGGGGACTGGAAATACGCAGTATTTT

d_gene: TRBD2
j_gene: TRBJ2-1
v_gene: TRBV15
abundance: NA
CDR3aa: CATSRAPDLAGNNEQFF
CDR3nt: TGTGCCACCAGCAGAGCCCCGGACCTAGCGGGGAACAATGAGCAGTTCTTC

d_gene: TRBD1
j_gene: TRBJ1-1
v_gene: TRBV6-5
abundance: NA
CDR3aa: CASSYRGQGANTEAFF
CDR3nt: TGTGCCAGCAGTTACCGGGGACAGGGGGCGAACACTGAAGCTTTCTTT

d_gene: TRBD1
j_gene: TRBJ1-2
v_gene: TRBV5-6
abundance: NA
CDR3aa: CASSLRQGPPYGYTF
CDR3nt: TGTGCCAGCAGCCTCCGACAGGGGCCCCCCTATGGCTACACCTTC

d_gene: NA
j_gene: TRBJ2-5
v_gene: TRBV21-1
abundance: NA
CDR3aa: CASSKGKVRGPVETQYF
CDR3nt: TGTGCCAGCAGCAAAGGGAAGGTCCGGGGGCCGGTGGAGACCCAGTACTTC

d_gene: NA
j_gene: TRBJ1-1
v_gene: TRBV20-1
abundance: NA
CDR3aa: CSARQFGEAFF
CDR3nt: TGCAGTGCTAGGCAGTTCGGTGAAGCTTTCTTT

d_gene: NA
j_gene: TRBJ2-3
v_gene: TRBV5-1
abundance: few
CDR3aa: CASKWSVYTDTQYF
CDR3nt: TGCGCCAGCAAGTGGAGTGTCTACACAGATACGCAGTATTTT

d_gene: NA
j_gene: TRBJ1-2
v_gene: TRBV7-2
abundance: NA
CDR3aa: CASSLASSGADYGYTF
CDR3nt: TGTGCCAGCAGCTTAGCGAGTTCAGGGGCTGACTATGGCTACACCTTC

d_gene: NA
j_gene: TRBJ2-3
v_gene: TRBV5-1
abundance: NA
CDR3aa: CASSPLAPSTDTQYF
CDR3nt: TGCGCCAGCAGCCCTCTAGCGCCAAGCACAGATACGCAGTATTTT

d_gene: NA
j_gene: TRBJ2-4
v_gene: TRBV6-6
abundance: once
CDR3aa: CASRGDMDKNIQYF
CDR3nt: TGTGCCAGCCGGGGTGATATGGACAAAAACATTCAGTACTTC

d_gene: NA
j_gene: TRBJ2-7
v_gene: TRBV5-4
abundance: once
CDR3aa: CASSLRRGLAPAEQYF
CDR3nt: TGTGCCAGCAGCTTGCGTCGGGGTCTAGCGCCAGCCGAGCAGTACTTC

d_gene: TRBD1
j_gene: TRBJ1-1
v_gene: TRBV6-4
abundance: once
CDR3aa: CASSATPGQGAGNTEAFF
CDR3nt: TGTGCCAGCAGTGCGACTCCGGGACAGGGGGCAGGGAACACTGAAGCTTTCTTT

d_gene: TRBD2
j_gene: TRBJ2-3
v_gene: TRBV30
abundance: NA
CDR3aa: CAWSVRRGGRDTQYF
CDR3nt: TGTGCCTGGAGTGTGCGGCGGGGGGGCCGTGATACGCAGTATTTT

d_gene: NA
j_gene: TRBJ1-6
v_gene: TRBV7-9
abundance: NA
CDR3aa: CASGNNSPLHF
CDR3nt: TGTGCCAGCGGAAATAATTCACCCCTCCACTTT

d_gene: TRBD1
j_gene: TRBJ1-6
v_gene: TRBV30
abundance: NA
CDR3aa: CAWSWDRGPYNSPLHF
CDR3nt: TGTGCCTGGAGTTGGGACAGGGGCCCCTATAATTCACCCCTCCACTTT

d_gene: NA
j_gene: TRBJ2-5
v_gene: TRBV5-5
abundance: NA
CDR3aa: CASSSRGETQYF
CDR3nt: TGTGCCAGCAGCTCGAGGGGCGAGACCCAGTACTTC

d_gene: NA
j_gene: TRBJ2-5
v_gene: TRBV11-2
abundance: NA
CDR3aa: CASRVQTQETQYF
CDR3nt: TGTGCCAGCAGGGTTCAGACTCAAGAGACCCAGTACTTC

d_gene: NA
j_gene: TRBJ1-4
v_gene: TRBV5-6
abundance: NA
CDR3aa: CASSTRTLWYEKLFF
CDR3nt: TGTGCCAGCAGCACCAGGACACTTTGGTATGAAAAACTGTTTTTT

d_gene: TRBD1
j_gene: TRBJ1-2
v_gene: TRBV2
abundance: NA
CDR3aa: CASSEMGQGVGYGYTF
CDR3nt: TGTGCCAGCAGTGAGATGGGACAGGGAGTAGGCTATGGCTACACCTTC

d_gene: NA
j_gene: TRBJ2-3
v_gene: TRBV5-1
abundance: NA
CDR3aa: CASSPEGADTQYF
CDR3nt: TGCGCCAGCAGCCCGGAGGGAGCAGATACGCAGTATTTT

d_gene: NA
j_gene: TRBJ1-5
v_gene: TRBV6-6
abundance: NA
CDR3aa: CASSPTGIAQHF
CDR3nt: TGTGCCAGCAGCCCAACAGGGATTGCCCAGCATTTT

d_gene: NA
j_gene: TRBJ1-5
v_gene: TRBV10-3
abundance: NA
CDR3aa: CAISEAGQGGNQPQHF
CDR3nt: TGTGCCATCAGTGAAGCTGGGCAGGGTGGGAATCAGCCCCAGCATTTT

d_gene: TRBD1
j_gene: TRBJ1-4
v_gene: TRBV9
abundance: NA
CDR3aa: CASSGPFRGSSEKLFF
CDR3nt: TGTGCCAGCAGCGGTCCATTCAGGGGGTCCAGTGAAAAACTGTTTTTT

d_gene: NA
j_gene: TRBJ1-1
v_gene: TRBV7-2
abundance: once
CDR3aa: CASSFPRGGGTEAFF
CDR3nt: TGTGCCAGCAGCTTCCCCCGGGGGGGTGGCACTGAAGCTTTCTTT

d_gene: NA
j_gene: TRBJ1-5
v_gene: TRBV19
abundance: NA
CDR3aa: CASSRSGRGGQPQHF
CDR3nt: TGTGCCAGTAGTCGGTCAGGTAGGGGGGGACAGCCCCAGCATTTT

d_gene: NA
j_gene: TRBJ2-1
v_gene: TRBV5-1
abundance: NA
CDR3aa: CASSLDLGPVDEQFF
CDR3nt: TGCGCCAGCAGCTTGGATCTAGGACCCGTCGATGAGCAGTTCTTC

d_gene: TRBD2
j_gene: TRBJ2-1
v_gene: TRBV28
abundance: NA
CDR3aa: CASSPPGAAGGGSYNEQFF
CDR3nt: TGTGCCAGCAGCCCCCCGGGGGCAGCCGGGGGGGGCTCCTACAATGAGCAGTTCTTC